The present TCR beta chain was sequenced within a study of blood T cell repertoires in COVID-19. Study-level background: The United States, Italy and Spain were the sources of the acute and convalescent COVID-19 samples. T cells, B-cell-depleted T cells, or PBMCs provided the cDNA or gDNA that served as material.

In the original processing: Nucleated cell counts were estimated from reference gene primer amplification. Generated by immunoSEQ multiplex PCR, the TCRdb table keeps only in-frame clones and is missing some. V, J and clone size reflect that table, while D and trimming were determined from the DNA. The data hold approximately 70,000 clones, with approximately 88% observed a single time. This clone was counted a few times. The length of the CDR3 is 15 residues. J was trimmed by 4 bases and V by 5 bases; bases with no gene match: 5. Germline lookup yields CDR1 KGHSH and CDR2 LQKENI. The genes are TRBV18 and TRBJ1-5; 10 nucleotides align to TRBD1. The sequence derives from a woman aged 70-85 years with acute or convalescent COVID-19. The sample taken for sequencing was peripheral blood. The CDR3 DNA reads as TGTGCCAGCTCATACGGGACAGGGGAAAATCAGCCCCAGCATTTT. Residues: CASSYGTGENQPQHF.